The 11 T cell receptor beta chains listed next were all sequenced from one sample in a study of response to subunit inactivated influenza vaccine. One entry per CDR3 protein results from TCRdb running MiXCR on the RT-PCR reads. The sample contains hundreds of thousands of distinct CDR3 sequences, roughly 14% of which appear only once. The specimen comprised PBMCs from blood, sampled less than 15 days before vaccination. Receptors were obtained from a man aged 45-60 years who received an inactivated influenza vaccine.

This clonotype was counted many times. This chain joins TRBV6-6 and TRBJ2-1, with TRBD2 as a possible D gene (5 bases). CDR3 length: 12 amino acids. Germline V gene data show CDR1 as MNHNY and CDR2 as SVGAGI (reference sequence). Trimming shortened V by 8 bases and J by 6 bases, and 11 bases separated the two germline ends. CDR3 sequence reads: CASSPGFNEQFF. CDR3 DNA sequence: TGTGCCAGCTCACCGGGGTTCAATGAGCAGTTCTTC.

The sample holds a few counts of this clonotype. The chain employs TRBV28 and TRBJ2-5; a possible D gene is TRBD1 (6 bases). The CDR3 extends over 14 amino acids. CDR1 and CDR2 (germline): MDHEN, SYDVKM. Trimming removed 5 bases from V and 3 bases from J, with 13 bases in between. CDR3 coding DNA: TGTGCCAGCAGTAAACATCAGGGGAAAGAGACCCAGTACTTC. Residues: CASSKHQGKETQYF.

The chain joins TRBV12-3 or TRBV12-4 to TRBJ2-2; 8 bases map to TRBD1. Trimming removed 5 bases from V and 4 bases from J; junction bases left unmatched: 6. The CDR3 consists of 15 residues. The CDR3 DNA sequence: TGTGCCAGCAGTGCTCGGGACAGGTTCACCGGGGAGCTGTTTTTT. It specifies CASSARDRFTGELFF.

This chain connects TRBV5-6 to TRBJ2-1, with D perhaps TRBD1 (5 bases). CDR3 length equals 13 residues. Per the germline V gene, CDR1 is SGHDT and CDR2 is YYEEEE. The ends were cut back, 1 base at V and 6 bases at J, with 8 bases in the middle. CDR3 loop: CASSLRQPNEQFF. The DNA of the CDR3 is TGTGCCAGCAGCTTGAGACAGCCCAATGAGCAGTTCTTC.

This clonotype was picked up a small number of times. The rearrangement uses TRBV7-3 and TRBJ2-1, with TRBD2 matching 8 bases. In germline, CDR1 is SGHTA, CDR2 FQGTGA. The trim removed 1 base at V and 7 bases at J, leaving 15 bases unmatched. There are 18 residues in the CDR3. CDR3 sequence (DNA): TGTGCCAGCAGCTTAATGTCCGCGGGAAGCGGGAGTAGTAATGAGCAGTTCTTC. Protein product: CASSLMSAGSGSSNEQFF.

This clonotype was detected a few times. CDR3 amino acids: CASSSGTGGVNEQYF. CDR3 nucleotide sequence: TGTGCCAGCAGTTCAGGGACAGGGGGCGTCAACGAGCAGTACTTC. The chain combines TRBV27 with TRBJ2-7, with TRBD1 identical over 12 bases. The CDR3 spans 15 residues. CDR1 is MNHEY and CDR2 is SMNVEV in the germline V gene (reference sequence). V gave up 4 bases and J gave up 5 bases; unmatched junction bases: 6.

The chain recombines TRBV3-1 with TRBJ2-5, with 10 nucleotides matching TRBD2. V gave up 4 bases and J gave up 8 bases; unmatched junction bases: 10. CDR3 size: 15 residues. From germline, CDR1 is LGHDT and CDR2 YNNKEL (reference sequence). For the CDR3, the DNA is TGTGCCAGCAGCCTCGCGAGCGGGGGGGCTGGAACCCAGTACTTC. Translation: CASSLASGGAGTQYF.

This clonotype was picked up many times. The V and J genes are TRBV28 and TRBJ2-7; D unclear. V was pared by 1 base and J by 6 bases, with 7 bases between. Germline V lookup: CDR1 MDHEN, CDR2 SYDVKM. This CDR3 comprises 12 residues. The CDR3 coding sequence is TGTGCCAGCAGTTTATTGGGAAGCGAGCAGTACTTC. Amino acids: CASSLLGSEQYF.

V and J are TRBV20-1 and TRBJ1-5, with D maybe TRBD1 (6 bases). The CDR3 consists of 14 residues. Looked up from germline, CDR1 is DFQATT and CDR2 is SNEGSKA (reference sequence). The germline V and J ends were trimmed by 0 bases and 4 bases, with 10 bases remaining between them. DNA of the CDR3: TGCAGTGCTAGAGACGGAGGGGGGAATCAGCCCCAGCATTTT. This translates into CSARDGGGNQPQHF.

The CDR3 nucleotides are TGTGCCAGCAGTTTATTAACTAGCGGGAGATCAGATACGCAGTATTTT. The encoded protein is CASSLLTSGRSDTQYF. The chain joins TRBV28 to TRBJ2-3; 11 positions agree with TRBD2. Germline CDR1 MDHEN, CDR2 SYDVKM. The V and J ends lost 1 base and 4 bases, in that order; junction bases with no gene match: 4. There are 16 residues in the CDR3. Based on the CDR3 plus reference TRBV28 and TRBJ2-3, the full variable domain is DVKVTQSSRYLVKRTGEKVFLECVQDMDHENMFWYRQDPGLGLRLIYFSYDVKMKEKGDIPEGYSVSREKKERFSLILESASTNQTSMYLCASSLLTSGRSDTQYFGPGTRLTVL.

At least ten counts were recorded for this clonotype. The chain recombines TRBV4-2 with TRBJ1-6; D may be TRBD1 (5 bases). The CDR3 is made up of 15 amino acids. Looked up from germline, CDR1 is LGHNA and CDR2 is YNFKEQ. Trimming shortened V by 2 bases and J by 5 bases, and 10 bases separated the two germline ends. The chain's CDR3 is CASSQRDGHNSPLHF. CDR3 DNA sequence: TGTGCCAGCAGCCAAAGGGACGGCCATAATTCACCCCTCCACTTT.